The clone carrying this TCR beta chain was observed many times. Scientists amplified the TCR beta CDR3 regions from RNA transcripts. The workflow started with a first-round RT-PCR run with HTBI primers and then moved on to a second-round multiplex PCR. TCRdb processed the multiplex PCR reads anew with MiXCR; each CDR3 protein has one entry. The data show about 400,000 distinct CDR3 sequences, over 20% seen once. The data derive from a study of Graves' ophthalmopathy and Graves' hyperthyroidism. Turning to the study itself: Samples of peripheral blood were obtained at initial diagnosis, prior to treatment of any kind.

Looked up from germline, CDR1 is LGHDT and CDR2 is YNNKEL (reference sequence). Trimming took 8 bases from V and 0 from J; bases not matched to a gene: 3. This CDR3 has 15 amino acids. The J gene is TRBJ2-7, the V gene TRBV3-1, with 14 bases lining up with TRBD2. The TCR was taken from a woman aged 18-29 years with stable Graves' hyperthyroidism. Sequencing was done on a sample of peripheral blood. CDR3 coding DNA: TGTGCCAGCGGACTAGCGGGAGGCCTCTCCTACGAGCAGTACTTC. Encoded protein: CASGLAGGLSYEQYF.